The 28 T cell receptor beta chains reported below all come from one sample, sequenced in a study of T cell clones after liver transplantation (dated by TCRdb to between 2018 and 2021). Library preparation employed the immunoSEQ multiplex PCR assay. TCRdb carries this immuneACCESS record with in-frame sequences only. Its versions omit some clonotypes, under half of them owing to an unresolved V gene in the studies checked, with the rest unexplained. The sample table shows fewer than 110,000 clones, and about 86% are seen once. The top ten hold around 3% of the sample. This material consisted of CD4+ T cells from blood, taken approximately 50 months after liver transplant. The receptors were sampled from a human patient who received a liver transplant. Once a transplant has taken place, some T cells may be donor derived.

The chain recombines TRBV25-1 with TRBJ1-1; unclear D gene. CDR3 length equals 14 residues. Trimming took 7 bases from V and 4 from J, leaving 16 bases between them. Looked up from germline, CDR1 is MGHDK and CDR2 is SYGVNS. CDR3 loop: CASTPLGSGTEAFF. The CDR3 bases are TGTGCCAGCACTCCCCTTGGTTCGGGCACTGAAGCTTTCTTT.

Only one count was recorded for this clone. This chain connects TRBV27 to TRBJ1-2; maybe TRBD1 (6 bases). V was clipped by 6 bases and J by 0 bases, with 14 bases between them. CDR3 length equals 15 residues. The germline V gene has CDR1 MNHEY and CDR2 SMNVEV (reference sequence). The CDR3 DNA follows: TGTGCCAGCAGAGGGGGGCCGGCAGCTAACTATGGCTACACCTTC. Translating gives CASRGGPAANYGYTF.

The gene calls are TRBV4-2 and TRBJ1-6, with D possibly being TRBD1 (6 bases). The V end was cut by 2 bases, the J end by 1 base, with 15 bases between. Germline V gene sequence: CDR1 LGHNA, CDR2 YNFKEQ. This CDR3 contains 18 residues. This CDR3 reads CASSQISGGGSYNSPLHF. CDR3 sequence (DNA): TGTGCCAGCAGCCAAATTTCCGGGGGCGGTTCCTATAATTCACCCCTCCACTTT.

The chain combines TRBV4-3 with TRBJ1-4; no definite D call. The CDR3 runs to 15 residues. Trimming left V 2 bases short and J 3 bases short, with 10 bases between. CDR1 is LGHNA, CDR2 YSLEER, per germline. The CDR3 DNA reads TGCGCCAGCAGCCAATTCTACGGGGCTAATGAAAAACTGTTTTTT. Its protein is CASSQFYGANEKLFF.

The chain is built from TRBV28 and TRBJ2-1; no clear D. Per germline, CDR1 MDHEN and CDR2 SYDVKM. The germline V and J ends were trimmed by 8 bases and 7 bases, with 15 bases remaining between them. CDR3 size: 13 residues. The CDR3 reads CASWALGWNEQFF. The CDR3 bases are TGTGCCAGCTGGGCCCTGGGGTGGAATGAGCAGTTCTTC.

The V call is TRBV4-3, the J call TRBJ1-5, with 9 bases aligning to TRBD1. V dropped 0 bases and J dropped 7; count of bases not matched to a gene: 10. The germline gives CDR1 LGHNA, CDR2 YSLEER. The CDR3 consists of 17 residues. For the CDR3, the DNA is TGCGCCAGCAGCCAAGAGTGGGGGACAGGGCTTGACCAGCCCCAGCATTTT. It yields the protein CASSQEWGTGLDQPQHF.

The J gene is TRBJ1-6, the V gene TRBV6-5; D perhaps matches TRBD1 (6 bases). CDR3 length: 15 amino acids. V lost 0 bases, J lost 7 bases, and 10 bases lay in between. Per the germline V gene, CDR1 is MNHEY and CDR2 is SVGAGI. The CDR3 loop is CASSYSKQGNSPLHF. CDR3 DNA sequence: TGTGCCAGCAGTTACTCGAAACAGGGAAATTCACCCCTCCACTTT.

The chain joins TRBV19 to TRBJ1-1; D is perhaps TRBD1 (6 bases). The CDR3 sequence is 14 residues long. Trimming left V 6 bases short and J 1 base short, with 12 bases between. Germline CDR1 is LNHDA and CDR2 is SQIVND (reference sequence). CDR3 nucleotide sequence: TGTGCCAGTAGCCCGGACAGAGGGAACACTGAAGCTTTCTTT. This codes for CASSPDRGNTEAFF.

This rearrangement joins TRBV6-5 to TRBJ1-2, with no clear D. Between the trimmed V and J ends, which lost 6 bases and 2 bases, there was a span of 16 bases. Per germline, CDR1 MNHEY and CDR2 SVGAGI. The CDR3 runs 15 residues. In DNA, the CDR3 is TGTGCCAGCAGCCCGCCGGGTACGGGGAACTATGGCTACACCTTC. Protein sequence: CASSPPGTGNYGYTF.

This chain links TRBV6-5 with TRBJ1-2, with D maybe TRBD1 (5 bases). Trimming left V 5 bases short and J 2 bases short, with 9 bases between. The CDR3 sequence is 13 residues long. CDR1 and CDR2 from the germline V gene are MNHEY and SVGAGI. The CDR3 DNA is TGTGCCAGCAGTCCCGGGGCCAACTATGGCTACACCTTC. This codes for CASSPGANYGYTF.

Written as DNA, the CDR3 is TGCGCCAGCAGCTTGCCGGGTGCAGCGATGAACACTGAAGCTTTCTTT. Its translation: CASSLPGAAMNTEAFF. J is TRBJ1-1 and V is TRBV5-1; no clear D. CDR3 length equals 16 residues. Looked up from germline, CDR1 is SGHRS and CDR2 is YFSETQ. V was cut by 1 base and J by 0 bases, with 13 bases left in between.

The rearrangement links TRBV29-1 to TRBJ2-5; weak D call: TRBD2 (7 bases). The germline V and J ends were trimmed by 8 bases and 1 base, with 14 bases remaining between them. Germline CDR1 reads SQVTM; CDR2 reads ANQGSEA. The CDR3 totals 13 residues. DNA of the CDR3: TGCAGCATCGAGGGGGGGGTCCAAGAGACCCAGTACTTC. Its protein product is CSIEGGVQETQYF.

The chain is built from TRBV5-1 and TRBJ2-1; no clear D gene. Germline CDR1 reads SGHRS; CDR2 reads YFSETQ. V dropped 4 bases and J dropped 0 bases, with 17 bases sitting between them. The CDR3 runs to 17 residues. CDR3 nucleotides: TGCGCCAGCAGCCTATCATCAGGCGGAAGCTCCTACAATGAGCAGTTCTTC. As protein: CASSLSSGGSSYNEQFF.

V is TRBV4-1 and J is TRBJ2-7; D may be TRBD1 or TRBD2 (5 bases each). CDR3 length: 18 amino acids. From germline, CDR1 is MGHRA and CDR2 YSYEKL. V lost 1 base and J lost 7, with 26 bases in between. The CDR3 DNA follows: TGCGCCAGCAGCCAAGGCGATTGGGGGTCTGGGGTAGTAGGGGAGCAGTACTTC. Translation: CASSQGDWGSGVVGEQYF.

The chain carries TRBV19 and TRBJ1-2; the D gene is possibly TRBD1 (5 bases). The CDR3 is 14 residues long. Germline V gene data show CDR1 as LNHDA and CDR2 as SQIVND (reference sequence). Trimming shortened V by 6 bases and J by 3 bases, and 14 bases separated the two germline ends. The CDR3 DNA is TGTGCCAGTAGAACCCCCGGGGGGTACTATGGCTACACCTTC. Translated: CASRTPGGYYGYTF.

The V gene is TRBV19, the J gene TRBJ2-7, with D perhaps being TRBD1 or TRBD2 (6 bases each). The CDR3 contains 14 residues. V lost 3 bases, J lost 3 bases, and 12 bases lay in between. Germline V gene sequence: CDR1 LNHDA, CDR2 SQIVND (reference sequence). CDR3 nucleotide sequence: TGTGCCAGTAGTATCCTCGGGGGCCGCTACGAGCAGTACTTC. This sequence encodes CASSILGGRYEQYF. Looking up the rest from reference TRBV19 and TRBJ2-7 gives the full variable domain: DGGITQSPKYLFRKEGQNVTLSCEQNLNHDAMYWYRQDPGQGLRLIYYSQIVNDFQKGDIAEGYSVSREKKESFPLTVTSAQKNPTAFYLCASSILGGRYEQYFGPGTRLTVT.

The chain uses TRBV6-4 and TRBJ1-1; 8 bases map to TRBD1. The germline V gene encodes CDR1 MRHNA and CDR2 SNTAGT. V was pared by 2 bases and J by 1 base, with 3 bases of the junction left unmatched. This CDR3 comprises 15 residues. The DNA of the CDR3 is TGTGCCAGCAGTGACGGCGGGACAGGGAACACTGAAGCTTTCTTT. Translated: CASSDGGTGNTEAFF.

DNA of the CDR3: TGTGCCAGCAGCTTAGACATGGGGAACACTGAAGCTTTCTTT. Translating gives CASSLDMGNTEAFF. The gene calls are TRBV7-3 and TRBJ1-1; D call uncertain. Trimming removed 2 bases from V and 1 base from J, with 8 bases in between. The CDR3 runs 14 residues. Germline-derived CDR1 and CDR2 are SGHTA and FQGTGA.

The rearrangement joins TRBV28 to TRBJ2-7; 7 nucleotides agree with TRBD2. From germline, CDR1 is MDHEN and CDR2 SYDVKM. CDR3 size: 15 residues. V dropped 2 bases and J dropped 3; count of bases not matched to a gene: 7. The DNA of the CDR3 is TGTGCCAGCAGTTTACCGACTAGCCGACGCTACGAGCAGTACTTC. Translating it yields CASSLPTSRRYEQYF.

A single count supports this clone. The chain links TRBV4-1 to TRBJ1-6, with 8 bases identical to TRBD1. J was trimmed by 9 bases and V by 4 bases; bases with no gene match: 14. Germline V gene data show CDR1 as MGHRA and CDR2 as YSYEKL. The CDR3 sequence is 17 residues long. The CDR3, as DNA: TGCGCCAGCAGCCTTACGCTCGGGACAGGTTTCGGTTCACCCCTCCACTTT. Amino acids: CASSLTLGTGFGSPLHF.

The chain recombines TRBV5-4 with TRBJ1-6; D might be TRBD1 (5 bases). V dropped 1 base and J dropped 7 bases, with 12 bases sitting between them. The CDR3 extends over 15 amino acids. CDR1 and CDR2 from the germline V gene are SGHNT and YYREEE (reference sequence). As DNA, the CDR3 is TGTGCCAGCAGCTTGTATTTCGAGGGGAATTCACCCCTCCACTTT. This codes for CASSLYFEGNSPLHF.

The chain has TRBV2 and TRBJ1-2; no reliable D call. This CDR3 is 14 amino acids long. Germline-derived CDR1 and CDR2 are SNHLY and FYNNEI. V lost 3 bases to trimming and J lost 2 bases, with 10 bases between them. The CDR3 spells CASSENLANYGYTF. The CDR3 DNA follows: TGTGCCAGCAGTGAGAATCTTGCCAACTATGGCTACACCTTC.

The chain is built from TRBV9 and TRBJ2-1, with D possibly being TRBD1 (6 bases). Trimming shortened V by 2 bases and J by 9 bases, and 15 bases separated the two germline ends. CDR1 and CDR2 (germline): SGDLS, YYNGEE. There are 14 residues in the CDR3. The CDR3 region is CASSVSTLGGEQFF. CDR3 bases: TGTGCCAGCAGCGTCTCGACCCTAGGGGGTGAGCAGTTCTTC.

J is TRBJ1-6 and V is TRBV28, with TRBD1 matching over 8 bases. Germline CDR1 reads MDHEN; CDR2 reads SYDVKM. The CDR3 spans 15 residues. The V gene end was trimmed by 6 bases and the J gene end by 10 bases; junction bases not matched to a gene: 11. This chain's CDR3 is CASSPATGVGSPLHF. CDR3 bases: TGTGCCAGCAGCCCTGCGACAGGGGTGGGATCACCCCTCCACTTT.

The CDR3 DNA is TGTGCCAGCAGGTCCAGGGGGGGAGATCAGCCCCAGCATTTT. This gives the protein CASRSRGGDQPQHF. The rearrangement links TRBV27 to TRBJ1-5; 7 bases line up with TRBD1. CDR3 length: 14 amino acids. The J segment lost 5 bases and the V segment lost 6 bases, leaving 7 bases of the junction unmatched. The germline V gene encodes CDR1 MNHEY and CDR2 SMNVEV (reference sequence).

This rearrangement joins TRBV11-2 to TRBJ2-1; D is uncertain. Germline V gene data show CDR1 as SGHAT and CDR2 as FQNNGV. The CDR3 length is 13 residues. Between the trimmed V and J ends, which lost 8 bases and 4 bases, there was a span of 12 bases. DNA for the CDR3: TGTGCCAGCGGAACCGAGATGTACAATGAGCAGTTCTTC. It specifies CASGTEMYNEQFF.

The genes are TRBV5-1 and TRBJ1-4, with D maybe TRBD1 (6 bases). V was shortened by 0 bases and J by 3 bases, with 6 bases between the two germline ends. The CDR3 contains 14 residues. Germline V gene lookup returns CDR1 SGHRS and CDR2 YFSETQ. The CDR3 spells CASSLGGPNEKLFF. The CDR3 DNA reads TGCGCCAGCAGCTTGGGGGGGCCTAATGAAAAACTGTTTTTT.

V and J are TRBV9 and TRBJ1-5; D is unclear. The V gene lost 1 base and the J gene lost 7 bases, with 12 bases spanning the gap. The germline V gene has CDR1 SGDLS and CDR2 YYNGEE. CDR3 size: 14 residues. The DNA for the CDR3 is TGTGCCAGCAGCGTAACGGGGTCGGGGCAGCCCCAGCATTTT. It is translated as CASSVTGSGQPQHF.